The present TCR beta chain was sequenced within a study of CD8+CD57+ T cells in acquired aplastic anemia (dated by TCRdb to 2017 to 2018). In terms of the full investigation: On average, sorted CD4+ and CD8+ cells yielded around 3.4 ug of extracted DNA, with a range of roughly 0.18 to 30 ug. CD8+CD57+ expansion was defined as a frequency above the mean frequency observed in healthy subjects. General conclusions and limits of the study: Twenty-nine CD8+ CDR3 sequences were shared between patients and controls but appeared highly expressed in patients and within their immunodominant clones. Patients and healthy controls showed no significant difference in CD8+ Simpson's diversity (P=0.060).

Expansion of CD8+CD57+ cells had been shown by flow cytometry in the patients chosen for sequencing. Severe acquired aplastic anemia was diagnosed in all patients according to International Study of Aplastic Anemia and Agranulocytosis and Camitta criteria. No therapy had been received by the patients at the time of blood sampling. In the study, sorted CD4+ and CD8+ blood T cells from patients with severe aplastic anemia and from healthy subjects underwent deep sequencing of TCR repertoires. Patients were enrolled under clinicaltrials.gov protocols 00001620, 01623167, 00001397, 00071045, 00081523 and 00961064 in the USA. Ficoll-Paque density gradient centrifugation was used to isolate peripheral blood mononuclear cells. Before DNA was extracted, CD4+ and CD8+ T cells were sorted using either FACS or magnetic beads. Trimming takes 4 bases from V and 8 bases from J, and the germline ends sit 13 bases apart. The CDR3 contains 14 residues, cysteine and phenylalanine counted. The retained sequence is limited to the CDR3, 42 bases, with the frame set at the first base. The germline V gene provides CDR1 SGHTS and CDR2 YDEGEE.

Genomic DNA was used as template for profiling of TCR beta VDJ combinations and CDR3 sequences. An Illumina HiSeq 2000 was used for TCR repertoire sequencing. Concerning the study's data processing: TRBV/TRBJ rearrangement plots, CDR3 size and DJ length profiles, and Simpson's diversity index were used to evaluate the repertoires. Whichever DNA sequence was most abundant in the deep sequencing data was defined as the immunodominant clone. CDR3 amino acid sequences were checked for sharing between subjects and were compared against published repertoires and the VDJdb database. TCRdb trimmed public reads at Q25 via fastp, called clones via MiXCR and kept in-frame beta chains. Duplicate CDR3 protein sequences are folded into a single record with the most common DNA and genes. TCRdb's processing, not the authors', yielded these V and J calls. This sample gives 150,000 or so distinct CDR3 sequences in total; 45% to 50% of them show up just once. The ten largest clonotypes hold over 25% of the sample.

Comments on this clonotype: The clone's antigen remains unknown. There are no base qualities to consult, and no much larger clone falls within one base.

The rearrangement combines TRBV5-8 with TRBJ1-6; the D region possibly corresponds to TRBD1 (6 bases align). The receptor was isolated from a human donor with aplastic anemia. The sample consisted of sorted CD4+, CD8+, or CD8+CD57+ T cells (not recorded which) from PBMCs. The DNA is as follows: TGTGCCAGCAGCGCACGGGACACCTATTCACCCCTCCACTTT. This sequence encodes CASSARDTYSPLHF.